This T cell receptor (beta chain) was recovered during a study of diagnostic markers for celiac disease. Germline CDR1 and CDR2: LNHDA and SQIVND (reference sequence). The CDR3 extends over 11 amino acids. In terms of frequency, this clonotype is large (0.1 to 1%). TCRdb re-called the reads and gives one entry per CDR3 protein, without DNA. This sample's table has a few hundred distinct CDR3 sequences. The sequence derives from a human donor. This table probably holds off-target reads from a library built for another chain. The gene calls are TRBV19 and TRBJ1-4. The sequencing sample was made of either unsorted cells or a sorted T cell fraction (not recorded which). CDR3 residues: CASSTNEKLFF. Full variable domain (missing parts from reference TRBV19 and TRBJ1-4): DGGITQSPKYLFRKEGQNVTLSCEQNLNHDAMYWYRQDPGQGLRLIYYSQIVNDFQKGDIAEGYSVSREKKESFPLTVTSAQKNPTAFYLCASSTNEKLFFGSGTQLSVL.